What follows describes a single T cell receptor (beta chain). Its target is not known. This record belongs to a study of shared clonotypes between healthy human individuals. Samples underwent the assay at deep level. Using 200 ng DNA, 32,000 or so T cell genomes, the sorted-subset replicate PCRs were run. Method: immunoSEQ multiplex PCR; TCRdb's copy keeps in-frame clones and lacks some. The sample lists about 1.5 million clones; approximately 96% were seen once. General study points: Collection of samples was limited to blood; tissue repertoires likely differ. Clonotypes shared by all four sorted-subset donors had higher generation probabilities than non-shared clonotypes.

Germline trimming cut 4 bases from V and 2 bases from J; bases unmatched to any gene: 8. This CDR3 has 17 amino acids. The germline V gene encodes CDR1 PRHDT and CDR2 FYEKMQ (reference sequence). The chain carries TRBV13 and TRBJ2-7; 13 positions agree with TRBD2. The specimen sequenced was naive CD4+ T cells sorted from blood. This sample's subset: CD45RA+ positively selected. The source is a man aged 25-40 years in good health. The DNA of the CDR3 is TGTGCCAGCAGCTCACGGACTAGCGGGAGATTAACCTACGAGCAGTACTTC. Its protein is CASSSRTSGRLTYEQYF.